Presented here are 23 T cell receptor beta chains from one specimen sequenced in a study of blood T cell repertoires in COVID-19. Produced via immunoSEQ multiplex PCR; TCRdb's table is partial and in-frame only. The table lists over 90,000 clones, 84% of them singletons. Specimen: peripheral blood. Receptors originate from a human donor in a cohort sampled during active or convalescent COVID-19.

The chain employs TRBV5-4 and TRBJ2-3, with 8 bases lining up with TRBD1. The CDR3 is 16 residues long. Germline CDR1 and CDR2: SGHNT and YYREEE (reference sequence). The trim removed 0 bases at V and 0 bases at J, leaving 3 bases unmatched. The CDR3 reads CASSLVTGASTDTQYF. For the CDR3, the DNA is TGTGCCAGCAGCTTGGTGACAGGGGCCAGCACAGATACGCAGTATTTT.

This rearrangement joins TRBV6-5 to TRBJ2-2; TRBD1 agrees at 7 bases. V shed 8 bases and J 1 base; nucleotides not matched to a gene: 4. This CDR3 region has 14 residues. CDR1 is MNHEY, CDR2 SVGAGI, per germline. The CDR3 here is CASLDRLNTGELFF. The CDR3 DNA follows: TGTGCCAGCTTGGACAGGCTGAACACCGGGGAGCTGTTTTTT.

This chain joins TRBV4-1 and TRBJ2-1; TRBD2 aligns across 14 bases. The CDR3 consists of 16 residues. CDR1 MGHRA and CDR2 YSYEKL come from the germline V gene. Trimming at V came to 4 bases and at J to 8 bases, leaving 7 bases not matched to a gene. The CDR3 DNA follows: TGCGCCAGCAGCCGGATGACTAGCGGGGGGGCCGATGAGCAGTTCTTC. The encoded protein is CASSRMTSGGADEQFF.

The rearrangement links TRBV19 to TRBJ1-5; no definite D call. Germline CDR1 LNHDA, CDR2 SQIVND (reference sequence). This CDR3 has 14 amino acids. The V and J ends lost 7 bases and 7 bases respectively, with 17 bases between them. CDR3 DNA: TGTGCCAGTACCCCATGGGAGGGCGGCCAGCCCCAGCATTTT. Residues: CASTPWEGGQPQHF.

With regard to this clone: Other DNA sequences in this specimen translate into the identical CDR3. The rearrangement links TRBV4-3 to TRBJ1-6; D remains unclear. V lost 3 bases to trimming and J lost 4 bases, with 16 bases between them. The CDR3 runs 17 residues. Looked up from germline, CDR1 is LGHNA and CDR2 is YSLEER. CDR3 in DNA: TGCGCCAGCAGCCATATAGGAACCGGGTCTTATAATTCACCCCTCCACTTT. As protein: CASSHIGTGSYNSPLHF.

V is TRBV18 and J is TRBJ1-3, with TRBD1 matching 9 bases. Trimming cost V 3 bases and J 0 bases; bases outside gene matches: 6. Germline CDR1 and CDR2: KGHSH and LQKENI. The CDR3 runs to 17 residues. CDR3 coding DNA: TGTGCCAGCTCACCCGGGACAGGGCGCCCCTCTGGAAACACCATATATTTT. Its protein product is CASSPGTGRPSGNTIYF.

The chain uses TRBV24-1 and TRBJ1-1, with TRBD1 identical over 11 bases. Per the germline V gene, CDR1 is KGHDR and CDR2 is SFDVKD. V was pared by 4 bases and J by 7 bases, with 7 bases of the junction left unmatched. This CDR3 contains 15 residues. The CDR3 bases are TGTGCCACCAGTGACCTGGACAGGGGGCTAGATGAAGCTTTCTTT. Translation: CATSDLDRGLDEAFF.

The chain joins TRBV2 to TRBJ2-5; a possible D gene is TRBD1 (5 bases). Germline CDR1 and CDR2: SNHLY and FYNNEI. The CDR3 is made up of 12 amino acids. V lost 7 bases and J lost 2, with 8 bases in between. The CDR3 loop reads CASKRGQETQYF. CDR3 nucleotides: TGTGCCAGCAAAAGGGGACAAGAGACCCAGTACTTC. Full variable domain (remainder filled in from reference TRBV2 and TRBJ2-5): EPEVTQTPSHQVTQMGQEVILRCVPISNHLYFYWYRQILGQKVEFLVSFYNNEISEKSEIFDDQFSVERPDGSNFTLKIRSTKLEDSAMYFCASKRGQETQYFGPGTRLLVL.

The V call is TRBV7-9, the J call TRBJ1-6; no firm D call. Between the trimmed V and J ends, which lost 4 bases and 9 bases, there was a span of 7 bases. From germline, CDR1 is SEHNR and CDR2 FQNEAQ (reference sequence). The CDR3 spans 12 residues. The CDR3 bases are TGTGCCAGCAGCTCCGGAGGTTCACCCCTCCACTTT. It yields the protein CASSSGGSPLHF. Based on the CDR3 plus reference TRBV7-9 and TRBJ1-6, the full variable domain is DTGVSQNPRHKITKRGQNVTFRCDPISEHNRLYWYRQTLGQGPEFLTYFQNEAQLEKSRLLSDRFSAERPKGSFSTLEIQRTEQGDSAMYLCASSSGGSPLHFGNGTRLTVT.

V usage is TRBV30 and J usage is TRBJ2-1, with D possibly matching TRBD2 (5 bases). The germline CDR1 and CDR2 sequences are GTSNPN and SVGIG (reference sequence). V was pared by 2 bases and J by 2 bases, with 10 bases between. The length of the CDR3 is 14 residues. CDR3 in amino acids: CAWSNGVAYNEQFF. The DNA for the CDR3 is TGTGCCTGGAGTAACGGGGTAGCCTACAATGAGCAGTTCTTC. Looking up the rest from reference TRBV30 and TRBJ2-1 gives the full variable domain: SQTIHQWPATLVQPVGSPLSLECTVEGTSNPNLYWYRQAAGRGLQLLFYSVGIGQISSEVPQNLSASRPQDRQFILSSKKLLLSDSGFYLCAWSNGVAYNEQFFGPGTRLTVL.

The CDR3 is CASSSYTTGARGEKLFF. Here the CDR3 DNA reads TGTGCCAGCAGTTCCTACACCACAGGGGCCAGGGGTGAAAAACTGTTTTTT. The chain recombines TRBV28 with TRBJ1-4; 7 bases map to TRBD1. V lost 4 bases to trimming and J lost 7 bases; unmatched junction nucleotides: 15. The CDR3 contains 17 residues. Germline lookup yields CDR1 MDHEN and CDR2 SYDVKM.

The chain couples TRBV7-2 to TRBJ1-4, with D tentatively TRBD1 (6 bases). The CDR3 has 15 residues. Germline CDR1 SGHTA, CDR2 FQGNSA. Trimming stripped 0 bases from V and 1 base from J, with 6 bases between. The CDR3 coding sequence is TGTGCCAGCAGCTTAGCAGGGGGAACTAATGAAAAACTGTTTTTT. This codes for CASSLAGGTNEKLFF.

The chain joins TRBV18 to TRBJ1-1, with D possibly TRBD1 on 5 matching bases. Germline V gives CDR1 KGHSH, CDR2 LQKENI. Between the trimmed V and J ends, which lost 7 bases and 0 bases, there was a span of 15 bases. CDR3 size: 15 residues. This chain's CDR3 is CASCSGGYVNTEAFF. The CDR3 nucleotides read TGTGCCAGCTGTTCGGGGGGGTATGTGAACACTGAAGCTTTCTTT.

The V gene is TRBV5-5, the J gene TRBJ1-5; 7 nucleotides align to TRBD1. J lost 0 bases, V lost 3 bases, and 3 bases had no gene match. Germline V CDR1 and CDR2: SGHKS, YYEKEE (reference sequence). The CDR3 length is 15 residues. The CDR3 loop is CASSSGTDSNQPQHF. The CDR3 nucleotides read TGTGCCAGCAGCTCCGGGACAGATAGCAATCAGCCCCAGCATTTT. The full variable domain, in which reference TRBV5-5 and TRBJ1-5 provide the parts outside the CDR3, is DAGVTQSPTHLIKTRGQQVTLRCSPISGHKSVSWYQQVLGQGPQFIFQYYEKEERGRGNFPDRFSARQFPNYSSELNVNALLLGDSALYLCASSSGTDSNQPQHFGDGTRLSIL.

The chain is built from TRBV5-4 and TRBJ1-4; D may be TRBD1 (6 bases). Trimming took 0 bases from V and 10 from J, leaving 10 bases between them. The germline gives CDR1 SGHNT, CDR2 YYREEE (reference sequence). The CDR3 covers 13 residues. The CDR3 loop reads CASSLEGVGKLFF. The CDR3 DNA is TGTGCCAGCAGCTTGGAGGGGGTGGGAAAACTGTTTTTT.

V and J are TRBV6-6 and TRBJ1-6; 7 nucleotides line up with TRBD1. The length of the CDR3 is 18 residues. CDR1 is MNHNY and CDR2 is SVGAGI in the germline V gene (reference sequence). V shed 5 bases and J 9 bases; nucleotides not matched to a gene: 19. The CDR3, as DNA: TGTGCCAGCAGTCAACCGACGGGCCGACAGGGCAGGGGTTCACCCCTCCACTTT. Its protein product is CASSQPTGRQGRGSPLHF.

This clone has more than one count but fewer than ten. The rearrangement links TRBV7-3 to TRBJ2-3; TRBD2 aligns across 12 bases. The CDR3 is 15 residues long. J lost 5 bases, V lost 1 base, and 1 base had no gene match. From germline, CDR1 is SGHTA and CDR2 FQGTGA. The CDR3 is CASSLRLAGVDTQYF. DNA for the CDR3: TGTGCCAGCAGCTTAAGACTAGCGGGGGTAGATACGCAGTATTTT.

The CDR3 here is CASSLESVSGNTIYF. CDR3 bases: TGCGCCAGCAGCTTGGAATCAGTCTCTGGAAACACCATATATTTT. The chain has TRBV5-1 and TRBJ1-3; D unclear. V shed 0 bases and J shed 0 bases, with 7 bases lying between them. Germline CDR1 SGHRS, CDR2 YFSETQ. The CDR3 consists of 15 residues.

The CDR3 reads CASSFHTDTQYF. The CDR3 DNA is TGTGCCAGCAGCTTCCACACAGATACGCAGTATTTT. V is TRBV11-3 and J is TRBJ2-3, with D unresolved. V gave up 3 bases and J gave up 2 bases, with 3 bases separating them. This CDR3 region has 12 residues. CDR1 and CDR2 from the germline V gene are SGHNT and YENEEA.

This clone was seen once. The chain uses TRBV6-6 and TRBJ1-2, with D perhaps matching TRBD1 (5 bases). V was trimmed by 2 bases and J by 3 bases, leaving 10 bases between them. CDR1 is MNHNY, CDR2 SVGAGI, per germline (reference sequence). The length of the CDR3 is 14 residues. CDR3: CASSYGEGDYGYTF. The CDR3 bases are TGTGCCAGCAGTTACGGAGAAGGGGACTATGGCTACACCTTC.

The J gene is TRBJ2-7, the V gene TRBV9; 9 positions match TRBD2. With 6 bases clipped from V and 3 bases from J, the junction kept 10 bases outside the gene matches. Germline V gives CDR1 SGDLS, CDR2 YYNGEE. This CDR3 region has 15 residues. The CDR3 region has the DNA TGTGCCAGCACGGTGAGCGGGGGGATATACTACGAGCAGTACTTC. This encodes CASTVSGGIYYEQYF.

The chain recombines TRBV7-3 with TRBJ2-3, with 10 bases matching TRBD1. The V gene end was trimmed by 6 bases and the J gene end by 5 bases; junction bases not matched to a gene: 11. This CDR3 comprises 16 residues. Germline values: CDR1 SGHTA, CDR2 FQGTGA. CDR3 sequence reads: CASSSPGTGVRDTQYF. CDR3 nucleotides: TGTGCCAGCAGTTCCCCGGGGACAGGGGTGAGAGATACGCAGTATTTT. Full variable domain (rest looked up from reference TRBV7-3 and TRBJ2-3): GAGVSQTPSNKVTEKGKYVELRCDPISGHTALYWYRQSLGQGPEFLIYFQGTGAADDSGLPNDRFFAVRPEGSVSTLKIQRTERGDSAVYLCASSSPGTGVRDTQYFGPGTRLTVL.

V usage is TRBV13 and J usage is TRBJ2-7; 8 bases agree with TRBD1. After removal of 4 bases from V and 6 bases from J, the junction contained 8 bases not matched to a gene. Germline V lookup: CDR1 PRHDT, CDR2 FYEKMQ (reference sequence). There are 14 residues in the CDR3. The CDR3 loop reads CASSSRDRNAEQYF. The CDR3 DNA reads TGTGCCAGCAGCTCACGGGACAGGAATGCCGAGCAGTACTTC.